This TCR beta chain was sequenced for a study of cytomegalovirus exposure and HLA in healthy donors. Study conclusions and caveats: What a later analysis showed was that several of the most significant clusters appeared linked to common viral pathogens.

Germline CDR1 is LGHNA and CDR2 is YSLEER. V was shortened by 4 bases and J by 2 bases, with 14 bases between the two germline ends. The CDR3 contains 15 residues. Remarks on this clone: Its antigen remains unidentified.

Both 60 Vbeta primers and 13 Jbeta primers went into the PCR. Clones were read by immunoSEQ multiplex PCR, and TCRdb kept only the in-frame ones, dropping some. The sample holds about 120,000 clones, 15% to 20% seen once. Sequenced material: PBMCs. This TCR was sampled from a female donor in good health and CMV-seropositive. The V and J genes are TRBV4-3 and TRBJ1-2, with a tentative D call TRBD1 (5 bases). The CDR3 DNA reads TGCGCCAGCAGCCCCGGGTGGGGCCCCAACTATGGCTACACCTTC. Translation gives CASSPGWGPNYGYTF.